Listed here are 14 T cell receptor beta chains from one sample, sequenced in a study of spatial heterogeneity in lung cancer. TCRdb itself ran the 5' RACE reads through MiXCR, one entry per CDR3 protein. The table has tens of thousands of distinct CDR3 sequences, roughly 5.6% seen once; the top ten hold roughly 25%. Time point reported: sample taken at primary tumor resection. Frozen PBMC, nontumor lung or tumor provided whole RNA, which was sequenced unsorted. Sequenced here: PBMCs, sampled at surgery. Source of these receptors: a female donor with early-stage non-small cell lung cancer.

The CDR3 protein is CASGLGTGSNQPQHF. The DNA of the CDR3 is TGTGCTAGTGGTTTGGGGACAGGGAGCAATCAGCCCCAGCATTTT. The J gene is TRBJ1-5, the V gene TRBV12-5; TRBD1 agrees at 8 bases. The CDR3 contains 15 residues. CDR1 is LGHNT, CDR2 FRNRAP, per germline. J was trimmed by 1 base and V by 1 base; bases with no gene match: 0.

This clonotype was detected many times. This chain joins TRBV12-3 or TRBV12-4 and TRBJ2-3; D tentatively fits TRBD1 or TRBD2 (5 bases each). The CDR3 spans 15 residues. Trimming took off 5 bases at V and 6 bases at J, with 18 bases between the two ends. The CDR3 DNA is TGTGCCAGCAGTCCCCCGGGACGAGGGTTGGATACGCAGTATTTT. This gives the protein CASSPPGRGLDTQYF.

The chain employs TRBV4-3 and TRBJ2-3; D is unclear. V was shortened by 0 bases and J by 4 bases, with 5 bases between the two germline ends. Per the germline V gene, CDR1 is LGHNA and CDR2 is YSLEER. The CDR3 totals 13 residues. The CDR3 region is CASSQDYADTQYF. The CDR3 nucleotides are TGCGCCAGCAGCCAAGATTACGCAGATACGCAGTATTTT.

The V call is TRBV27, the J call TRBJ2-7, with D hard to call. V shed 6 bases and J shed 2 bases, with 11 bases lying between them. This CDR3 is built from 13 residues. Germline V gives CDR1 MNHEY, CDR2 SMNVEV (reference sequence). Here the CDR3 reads CASRQTATYEQYF. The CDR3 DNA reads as TGTGCCAGCAGGCAAACAGCTACCTACGAGCAGTACTTC.

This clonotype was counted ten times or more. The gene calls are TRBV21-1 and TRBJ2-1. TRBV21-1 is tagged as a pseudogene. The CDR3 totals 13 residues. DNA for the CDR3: TGTGCCAACGCGAGGAGCTCCTACAATGAGCAGTTCTTC. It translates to CANARSSYNEQFF.

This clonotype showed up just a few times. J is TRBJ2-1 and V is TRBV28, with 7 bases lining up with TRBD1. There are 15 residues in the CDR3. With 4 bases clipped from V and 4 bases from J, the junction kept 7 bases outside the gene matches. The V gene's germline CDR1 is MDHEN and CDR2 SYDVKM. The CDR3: CASSSGLGQYNEQFF. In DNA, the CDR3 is TGTGCCAGCAGTTCCGGATTGGGACAGTACAATGAGCAGTTCTTC.

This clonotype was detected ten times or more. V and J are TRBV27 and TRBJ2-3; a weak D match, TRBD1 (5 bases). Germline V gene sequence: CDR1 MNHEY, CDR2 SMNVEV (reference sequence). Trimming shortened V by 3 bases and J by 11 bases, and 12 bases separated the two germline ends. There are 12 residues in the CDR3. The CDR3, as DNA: TGTGCCAGCAGTTTGTTGGGGCAGGAGCAGTATTTT. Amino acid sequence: CASSLLGQEQYF.

CDR3 loop: CASSYSPPRAGNTIYF. CDR3 sequence (DNA): TGTGCCAGCAGTTACTCTCCCCCCAGAGCTGGAAACACCATATATTTT. The chain joins TRBV6-5 to TRBJ1-3; no definite D call. There are 16 residues in the CDR3. Germline V gives CDR1 MNHEY, CDR2 SVGAGI. Trimming left V 0 bases short and J 2 bases short, with 11 bases between.

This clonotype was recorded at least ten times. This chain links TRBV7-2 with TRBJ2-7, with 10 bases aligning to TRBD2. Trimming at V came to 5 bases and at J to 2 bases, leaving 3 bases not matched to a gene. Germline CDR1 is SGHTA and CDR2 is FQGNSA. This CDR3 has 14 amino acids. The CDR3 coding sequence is TGTGCCAGCAGCAGTAGCGGGGGGCCCTACGAGCAGTACTTC. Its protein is CASSSSGGPYEQYF.

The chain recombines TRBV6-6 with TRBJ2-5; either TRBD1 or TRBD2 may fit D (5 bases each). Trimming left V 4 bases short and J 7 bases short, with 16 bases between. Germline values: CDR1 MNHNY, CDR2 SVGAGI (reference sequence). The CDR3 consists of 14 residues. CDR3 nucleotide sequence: TGTGCCAGCAGTTCCCCCGGGACGGAAAGGACCCAGTACTTC. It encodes CASSSPGTERTQYF.

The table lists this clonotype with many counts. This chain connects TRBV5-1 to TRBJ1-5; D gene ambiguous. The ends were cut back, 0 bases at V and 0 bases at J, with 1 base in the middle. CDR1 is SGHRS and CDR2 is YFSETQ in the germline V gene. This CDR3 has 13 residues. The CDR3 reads CASSLDSNQPQHF. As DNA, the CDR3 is TGCGCCAGCAGCTTGGATAGCAATCAGCCCCAGCATTTT. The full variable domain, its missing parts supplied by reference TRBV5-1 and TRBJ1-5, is KAGVTQTPRYLIKTRGQQVTLSCSPISGHRSVSWYQQTPGQGLQFLFEYFSETQRNKGNFPGRFSGRQFSNSRSEMNVSTLELGDSALYLCASSLDSNQPQHFGDGTRLSIL.

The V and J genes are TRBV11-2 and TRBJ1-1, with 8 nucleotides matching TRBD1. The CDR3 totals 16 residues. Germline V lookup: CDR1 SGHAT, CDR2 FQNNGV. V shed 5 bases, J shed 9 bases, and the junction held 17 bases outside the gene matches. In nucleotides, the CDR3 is TGTGCCAGCAGCCTACTCAGGGGGCGCCGGGGGACTAAAGCTTTCTTT. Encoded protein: CASSLLRGRRGTKAFF.

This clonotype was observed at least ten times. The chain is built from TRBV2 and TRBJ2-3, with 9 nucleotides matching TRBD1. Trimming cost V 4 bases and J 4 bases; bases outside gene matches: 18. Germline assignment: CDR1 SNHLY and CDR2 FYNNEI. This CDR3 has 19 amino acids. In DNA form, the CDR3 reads TGTGCCAGCAGTGTGGTACAGGGGGCAGAGGGACGAAGGGCAGATACGCAGTATTTT. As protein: CASSVVQGAEGRRADTQYF.

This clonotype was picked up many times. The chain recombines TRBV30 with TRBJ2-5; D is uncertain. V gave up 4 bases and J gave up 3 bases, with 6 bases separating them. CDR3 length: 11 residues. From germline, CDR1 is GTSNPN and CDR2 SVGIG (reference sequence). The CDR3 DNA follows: TGTGCCTGGAAGAAAGAAGAGACCCAGTACTTC. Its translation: CAWKKEETQYF.